This T cell receptor beta chain comes out of a study of blood T cell repertoires in COVID-19. Overall study: From the United States, Italy and Spain came samples of acute and convalescent COVID-19. Sources were T cells, B-cell-depleted T cells, or PBMCs; the material itself was cDNA or gDNA.

Sequenced by immunoSEQ multiplex PCR; TCRdb stores in-frame clones only, minus some. The sample holds hundreds of thousands of clones; around 87% are singletons and the top ten take 0.9% to 1.1%. Study members were between about 18 and 100 years old and lived in 20 to 25 US regions. Cohort 3 recovery required two negative PCRs, clearance, or symptom resolution. The clonotype was recovered from a man younger than 35 who had recovered from COVID-19. Sequenced input: PBMCs or T cells enriched from blood (not recorded which).

This CDR3 is CASSYRDSSNSPLHF. The CDR3 nucleotides read TGTGCCAGCAGTTATCGGGACAGCTCAAATTCACCCCTCCACTTT. The gene calls are TRBV6-5 and TRBJ1-6; 7 bases align to TRBD1. Unmatched junction bases numbered 6, after V lost 3 bases and J lost 7 bases. Germline V gene lookup returns CDR1 MNHEY and CDR2 SVGAGI. CDR3 length: 15 residues.